Listed here are 17 T cell receptor beta chains from one sample, sequenced in a study of T cells after somatic rescue of genetic block. The repertoire was sequenced with immunoSEQ multiplex PCR; TCRdb's copy has only in-frame clones and lacks some. The data contain tens of thousands of clones, around 92% of them singletons. The sequenced material came from peripheral blood mononuclear cells (PBMCs). Every receptor here comes from a man aged 35-49 years.

The chain employs TRBV19 and TRBJ1-5; 7 nucleotides line up with TRBD1. The CDR3 spans 17 residues. After removal of 1 base from V and 3 bases from J, the junction contained 9 bases not matched to a gene. Germline CDR1 is LNHDA and CDR2 is SQIVND (reference sequence). CDR3 coding DNA: TGTGCCAGTAGTATAGTTGACAGGGAAGACGTCAATCAGCCCCAGCATTTT. Its translation is CASSIVDREDVNQPQHF.

V usage is TRBV30 and J usage is TRBJ2-4; either TRBD1 or TRBD2 may fit D (6 bases each). The V end was cut by 7 bases, the J end by 0 bases, with 16 bases between. This CDR3 comprises 15 residues. Germline values: CDR1 GTSNPN, CDR2 SVGIG (reference sequence). CDR3 loop: CASGTGGLAKNIQYF. CDR3 DNA sequence: TGTGCCTCGGGAACCGGGGGCCTAGCCAAAAACATTCAGTACTTC.

The chain combines TRBV5-1 with TRBJ1-1, with a weak D call TRBD1 (6 bases). Trimming took off 0 bases at V and 2 bases at J, with 8 bases between the two ends. The CDR3 is made up of 14 amino acids. From germline, CDR1 is SGHRS and CDR2 YFSETQ. The CDR3 coding sequence is TGCGCCAGCAGCTTGGGGACAGCAAACACTGAAGCTTTCTTT. It specifies CASSLGTANTEAFF.

The gene calls are TRBV5-1 and TRBJ2-4; D gene ambiguous. Germline V lookup: CDR1 SGHRS, CDR2 YFSETQ. The CDR3 is 14 residues long. Trimming removed 4 bases at V and 0 bases at J, with 8 bases between. The CDR3 DNA reads TGCGCCAGCAGCCCTGGATTAGCCAAAAACATTCAGTACTTC. Translating gives CASSPGLAKNIQYF.

The J gene is TRBJ2-7, the V gene TRBV20-1, with unresolved D. CDR1 and CDR2 from the germline V gene are DFQATT and SNEGSKA (reference sequence). The CDR3 extends over 11 amino acids. V was trimmed by 5 bases and J by 0 bases, leaving 5 bases between them. The CDR3 DNA is TGCAGTGCTCCGGACTCCTACGAGCAGTACTTC. Protein product: CSAPDSYEQYF.

CDR3 bases: TGTGCCAGCAGTGTACAGGGGGCTAGGGGGGCTGAAGCTTTCTTT. It specifies CASSVQGARGAEAFF. The V and J genes are TRBV2 and TRBJ1-1, with 9 bases identical to TRBD1. Germline values: CDR1 SNHLY, CDR2 FYNNEI. V dropped 4 bases and J dropped 6; count of bases not matched to a gene: 9. The CDR3 has 15 residues.

This clone has just one count. The chain is built from TRBV19 and TRBJ2-3; 7 positions agree with TRBD1. The CDR3 runs 15 residues. Looked up from germline, CDR1 is LNHDA and CDR2 is SQIVND (reference sequence). V gave up 5 bases and J gave up 5 bases; unmatched junction bases: 10. The CDR3 region is CASSATLQGRDTQYF. The CDR3 DNA sequence: TGTGCCAGTAGTGCTACTTTACAGGGGCGAGATACGCAGTATTTT.

The chain uses TRBV4-2 and TRBJ1-5; D not certain. V was clipped by 1 base and J by 4 bases, with 8 bases between them. Germline CDR1 reads LGHNA; CDR2 reads YNFKEQ. The CDR3 consists of 14 residues. CDR3 coding DNA: TGTGCCAGCAGCCAAGCCGCATCTAATCAGCCCCAGCATTTT. It is translated as CASSQAASNQPQHF.

This sequence joins TRBV5-1 and TRBJ2-7, with D possibly matching TRBD1 (5 bases). Trimming removed 4 bases from V and 0 bases from J, with 11 bases in between. The germline gives CDR1 SGHRS, CDR2 YFSETQ. The CDR3 length is 14 residues. CDR3 loop: CASSLWGSSYEQYF. DNA for the CDR3: TGCGCCAGCAGCCTCTGGGGCAGCTCCTACGAGCAGTACTTC.

The CDR3 here is CASSFYNEQFF. In DNA form, the CDR3 reads TGTGCCAGCAGCTTTTACAATGAGCAGTTCTTC. The chain is built from TRBV11-2 and TRBJ2-1; D is uncertain. CDR3 length equals 11 residues. Trimming cost V 3 bases and J 4 bases, with 1 base left between them. The germline V gene encodes CDR1 SGHAT and CDR2 FQNNGV.

This chain connects TRBV2 to TRBJ1-2; 8 positions match TRBD1. Trimming cost V 6 bases and J 0 bases; bases outside gene matches: 0. Germline CDR1 is SNHLY and CDR2 is FYNNEI. This CDR3 region has 13 residues. The CDR3 DNA is TGTGCCAGCAGGGGACAGGCTAACTATGGCTACACCTTC. It encodes CASRGQANYGYTF.

This chain links TRBV30 with TRBJ2-3; D is unresolved. The CDR3 consists of 14 residues. V lost 8 bases to trimming and J lost 3 bases, with 18 bases between them. Germline V gene lookup returns CDR1 GTSNPN and CDR2 SVGIG (reference sequence). This chain's CDR3 is CAVQSVSRTDTQYF. The CDR3 DNA reads TGTGCCGTACAGTCAGTCTCTAGGACAGATACGCAGTATTTT.

The chain employs TRBV2 and TRBJ1-6; no definite D call. V was trimmed by 5 bases and J by 12 bases, leaving 11 bases between them. Germline CDR1 is SNHLY and CDR2 is FYNNEI. CDR3 length: 12 residues. In DNA form, the CDR3 reads TGTGCCAGCAGTAACCCCTGGAAACCCCTCCACTTT. Its translation is CASSNPWKPLHF. Looking up the rest from reference TRBV2 and TRBJ1-6 gives the full variable domain: EPEVTQTPSHQVTQMGQEVILRCVPISNHLYFYWYRQILGQKVEFLVSFYNNEISEKSEIFDDQFSVERPDGSNFTLKIRSTKLEDSAMYFCASSNPWKPLHFGNGTRLTVT.

V and J are TRBV7-6 and TRBJ2-1, with 8 bases lining up with TRBD1. This CDR3 is built from 17 residues. With 2 bases clipped from V and 3 bases from J, the junction kept 9 bases outside the gene matches. Germline V gene data show CDR1 as SGHVS and CDR2 as FNYEAQ. The CDR3 nucleotides read TGTGCCAGCAGCTTACGGTCGCGGGACAGGATCTACAATGAGCAGTTCTTC. Encoded protein: CASSLRSRDRIYNEQFF.

This chain joins TRBV19 and TRBJ2-5, with D perhaps given as TRBD1 or TRBD2 (5 bases each). Germline V gives CDR1 LNHDA, CDR2 SQIVND (reference sequence). V lost 5 bases, J lost 6 bases, and 13 bases lay in between. This CDR3 comprises 13 residues. The CDR3: CASSPGTGKTQYF. Written as DNA, the CDR3 is TGTGCCAGTAGTCCCGGGACGGGAAAGACCCAGTACTTC.

The V call is TRBV7-9, the J call TRBJ1-6, with 9 nucleotides matching TRBD1. Germline values: CDR1 SEHNR, CDR2 FQNEAQ (reference sequence). The CDR3 loop spans 16 amino acids. V was pared by 4 bases and J by 4 bases, with 5 bases of the junction left unmatched. The CDR3 DNA follows: TGTGCCAGCAGCTCTCCGGGACAGGGATATAATTCACCCCTCCACTTT. Encoded protein: CASSSPGQGYNSPLHF.

The sample holds one count of this clone. The V call is TRBV10-3, the J call TRBJ1-5; TRBD1 agrees at 9 bases. The CDR3 runs to 14 residues. V trimming: 4 bases; J trimming: 4 bases; junction bases outside the gene matches: 2. Germline-derived CDR1 and CDR2 are ENHRY and SYGVKD. The CDR3 protein is CAISVTGGNQPQHF. CDR3 coding DNA: TGTGCCATCAGTGTGACAGGGGGTAATCAGCCCCAGCATTTT.